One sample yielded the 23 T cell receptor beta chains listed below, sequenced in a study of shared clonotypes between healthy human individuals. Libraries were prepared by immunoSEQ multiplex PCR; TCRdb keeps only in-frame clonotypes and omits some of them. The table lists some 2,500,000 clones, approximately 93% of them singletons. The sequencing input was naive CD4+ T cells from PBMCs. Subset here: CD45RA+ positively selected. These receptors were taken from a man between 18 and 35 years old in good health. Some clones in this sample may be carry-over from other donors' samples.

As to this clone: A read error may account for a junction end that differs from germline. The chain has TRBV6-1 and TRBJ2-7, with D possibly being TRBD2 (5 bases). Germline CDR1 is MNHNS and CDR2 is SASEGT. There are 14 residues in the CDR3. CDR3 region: CASSEGLADYEQCF. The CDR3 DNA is TGTGCCAGCAGTGAAGGGTTGGCAGACTACGAGCAGTGCTTC.

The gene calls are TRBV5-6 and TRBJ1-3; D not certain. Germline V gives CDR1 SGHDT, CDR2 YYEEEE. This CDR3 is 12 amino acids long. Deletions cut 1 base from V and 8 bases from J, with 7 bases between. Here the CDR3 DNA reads TGTGCCAGCAGCTTGATCGGGGACACCATATATTTT. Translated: CASSLIGDTIYF.

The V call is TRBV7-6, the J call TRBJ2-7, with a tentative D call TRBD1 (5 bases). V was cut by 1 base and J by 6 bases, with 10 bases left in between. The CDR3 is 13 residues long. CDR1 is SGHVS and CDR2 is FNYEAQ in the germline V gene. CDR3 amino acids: CASSLEWGSEQYF. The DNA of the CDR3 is TGTGCCAGCAGCTTAGAATGGGGCTCCGAGCAGTACTTC.

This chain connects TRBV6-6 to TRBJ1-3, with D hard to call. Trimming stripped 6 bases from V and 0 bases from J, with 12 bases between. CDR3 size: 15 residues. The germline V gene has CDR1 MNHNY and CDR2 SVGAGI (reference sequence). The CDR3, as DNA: TGTGCCAGCAGGCCGACGGGTTACTCTGGAAACACCATATATTTT. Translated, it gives CASRPTGYSGNTIYF.

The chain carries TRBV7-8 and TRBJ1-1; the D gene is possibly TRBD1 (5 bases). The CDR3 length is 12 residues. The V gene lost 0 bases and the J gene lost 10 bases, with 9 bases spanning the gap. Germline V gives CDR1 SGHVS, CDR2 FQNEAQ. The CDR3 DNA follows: TGTGCCAGCAGCTTAGCGGGGGGGGTAGCTTTCTTT. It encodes CASSLAGGVAFF.

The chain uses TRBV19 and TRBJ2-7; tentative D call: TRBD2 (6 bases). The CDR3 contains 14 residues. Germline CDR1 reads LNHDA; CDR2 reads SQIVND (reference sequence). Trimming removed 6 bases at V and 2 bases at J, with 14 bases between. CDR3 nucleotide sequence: TGTGCCAGTAGAACTACGGGACTTGCCTACGAGCAGTACTTC. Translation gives CASRTTGLAYEQYF.

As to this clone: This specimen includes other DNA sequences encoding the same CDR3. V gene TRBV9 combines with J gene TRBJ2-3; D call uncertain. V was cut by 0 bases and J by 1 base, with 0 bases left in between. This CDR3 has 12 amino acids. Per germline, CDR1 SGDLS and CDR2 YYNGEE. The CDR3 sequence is CASSVGTDTQYF. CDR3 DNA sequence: TGTGCCAGCAGCGTAGGCACAGATACGCAGTATTTT. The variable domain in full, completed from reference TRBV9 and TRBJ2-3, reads DSGVTQTPKHLITATGQRVTLRCSPRSGDLSVYWYQQSLDQGLQFLIQYYNGEERAKGNILERFSAQQFPDLHSELNLSSLELGDSALYFCASSVGTDTQYFGPGTRLTVL.

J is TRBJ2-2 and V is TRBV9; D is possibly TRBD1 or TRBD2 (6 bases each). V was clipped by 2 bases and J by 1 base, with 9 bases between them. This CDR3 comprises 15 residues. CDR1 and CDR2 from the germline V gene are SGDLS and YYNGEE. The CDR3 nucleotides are TGTGCCAGCAGCGTTGGGGGGCAGAACACCGGGGAGCTGTTTTTT. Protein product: CASSVGGQNTGELFF.

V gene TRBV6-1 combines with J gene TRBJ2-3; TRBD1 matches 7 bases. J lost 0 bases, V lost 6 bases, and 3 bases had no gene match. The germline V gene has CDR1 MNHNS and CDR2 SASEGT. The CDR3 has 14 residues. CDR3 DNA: TGTGCCAGCAGGGGGACAGCTAGCACAGATACGCAGTATTTT. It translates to CASRGTASTDTQYF.

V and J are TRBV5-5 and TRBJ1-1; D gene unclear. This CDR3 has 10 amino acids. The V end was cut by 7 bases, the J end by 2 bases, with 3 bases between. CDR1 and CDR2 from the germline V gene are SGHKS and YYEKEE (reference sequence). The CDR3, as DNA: TGTGCCAGCGGAAACACTGAAGCTTTCTTT. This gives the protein CASGNTEAFF.

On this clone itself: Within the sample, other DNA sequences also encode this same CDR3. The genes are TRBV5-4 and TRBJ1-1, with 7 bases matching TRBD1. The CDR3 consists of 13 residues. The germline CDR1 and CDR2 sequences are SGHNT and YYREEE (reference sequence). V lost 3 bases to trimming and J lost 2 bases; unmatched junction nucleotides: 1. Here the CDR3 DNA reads TGTGCCAGCAGCTGGGACAGCAACACTGAAGCTTTCTTT. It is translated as CASSWDSNTEAFF.

CDR3 DNA sequence: TGCAGCGTTGAATCTCGGGACAGGGTCTCTGGGGCCAACGTCCTGACTTTC. Its protein product is CSVESRDRVSGANVLTF. The chain recombines TRBV29-1 with TRBJ2-6, with 9 bases that match TRBD1. The CDR3 spans 17 residues. Germline CDR1 and CDR2: SQVTM and ANQGSEA. The J segment lost 0 bases and the V segment lost 2 bases, leaving 5 bases of the junction unmatched.

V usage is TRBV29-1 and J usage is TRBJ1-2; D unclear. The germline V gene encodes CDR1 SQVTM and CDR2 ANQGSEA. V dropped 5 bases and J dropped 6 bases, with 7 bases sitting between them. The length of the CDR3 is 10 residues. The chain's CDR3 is CSVPGDGYTF. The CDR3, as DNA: TGCAGCGTTCCAGGTGATGGCTACACCTTC.

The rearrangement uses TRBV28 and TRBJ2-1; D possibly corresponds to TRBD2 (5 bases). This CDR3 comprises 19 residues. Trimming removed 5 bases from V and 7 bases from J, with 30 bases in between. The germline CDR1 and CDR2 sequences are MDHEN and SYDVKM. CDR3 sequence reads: CASSLPLFTPGDRGNEQFF. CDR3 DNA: TGTGCCAGCAGTCTCCCACTTTTCACCCCGGGTGACCGAGGGAATGAGCAGTTCTTC.

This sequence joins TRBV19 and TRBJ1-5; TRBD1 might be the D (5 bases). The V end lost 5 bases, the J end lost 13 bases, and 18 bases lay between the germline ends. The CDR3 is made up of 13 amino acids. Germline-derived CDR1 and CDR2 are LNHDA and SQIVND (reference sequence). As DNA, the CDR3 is TGTGCCAGTAGTCCGGGACCTTTTATAGCTCAGCATTTT. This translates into CASSPGPFIAQHF. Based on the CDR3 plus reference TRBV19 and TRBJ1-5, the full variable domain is DGGITQSPKYLFRKEGQNVTLSCEQNLNHDAMYWYRQDPGQGLRLIYYSQIVNDFQKGDIAEGYSVSREKKESFPLTVTSAQKNPTAFYLCASSPGPFIAQHFGDGTRLSIL.

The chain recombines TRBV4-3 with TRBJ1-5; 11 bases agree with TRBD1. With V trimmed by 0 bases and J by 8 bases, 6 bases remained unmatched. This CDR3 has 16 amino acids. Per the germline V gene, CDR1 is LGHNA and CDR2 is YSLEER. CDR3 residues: CASSQDGTGGFKPQHF. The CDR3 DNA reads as TGCGCCAGCAGCCAAGACGGGACAGGGGGTTTCAAGCCCCAGCATTTT.

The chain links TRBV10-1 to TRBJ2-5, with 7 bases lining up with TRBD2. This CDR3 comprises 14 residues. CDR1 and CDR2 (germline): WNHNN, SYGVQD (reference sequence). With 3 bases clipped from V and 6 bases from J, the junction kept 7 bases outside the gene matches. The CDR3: CASSDGGGRKTQYF. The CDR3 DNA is TGCGCCAGCAGTGATGGGGGGGGTCGGAAGACCCAGTACTTC.

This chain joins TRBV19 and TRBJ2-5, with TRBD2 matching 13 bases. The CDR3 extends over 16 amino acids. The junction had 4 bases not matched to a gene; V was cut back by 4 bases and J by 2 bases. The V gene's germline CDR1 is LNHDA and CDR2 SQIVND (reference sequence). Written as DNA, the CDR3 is TGTGCCAGTAGTACACTAGCGGGAGGGGGGCAAGAGACCCAGTACTTC. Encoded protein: CASSTLAGGGQETQYF. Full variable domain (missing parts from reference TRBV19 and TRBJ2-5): DGGITQSPKYLFRKEGQNVTLSCEQNLNHDAMYWYRQDPGQGLRLIYYSQIVNDFQKGDIAEGYSVSREKKESFPLTVTSAQKNPTAFYLCASSTLAGGGQETQYFGPGTRLLVL.

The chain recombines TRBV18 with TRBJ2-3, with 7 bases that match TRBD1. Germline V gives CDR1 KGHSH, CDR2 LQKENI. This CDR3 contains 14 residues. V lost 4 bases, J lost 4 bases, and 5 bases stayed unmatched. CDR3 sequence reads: CASSQDRNADTQYF. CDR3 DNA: TGTGCCAGCTCACAGGACAGGAACGCAGATACGCAGTATTTT.

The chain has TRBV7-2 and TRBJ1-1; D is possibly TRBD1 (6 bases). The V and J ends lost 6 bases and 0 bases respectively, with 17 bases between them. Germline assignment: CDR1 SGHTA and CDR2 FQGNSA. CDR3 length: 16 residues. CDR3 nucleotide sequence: TGTGCCAGCAGTCCGAGGAGAACAGGGATGAACACTGAAGCTTTCTTT. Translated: CASSPRRTGMNTEAFF.

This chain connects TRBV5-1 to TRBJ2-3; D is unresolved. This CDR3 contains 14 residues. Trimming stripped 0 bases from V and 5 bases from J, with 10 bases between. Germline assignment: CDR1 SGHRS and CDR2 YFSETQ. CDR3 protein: CASSLEGRLDTQYF. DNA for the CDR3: TGCGCCAGCAGCTTGGAGGGCAGATTAGATACGCAGTATTTT.

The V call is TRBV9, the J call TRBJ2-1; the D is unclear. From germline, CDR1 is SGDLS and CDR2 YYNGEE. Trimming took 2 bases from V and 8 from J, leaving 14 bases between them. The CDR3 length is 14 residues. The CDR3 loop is CASSVRPLTDEQFF. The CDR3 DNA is TGTGCCAGCAGCGTGCGGCCCCTCACCGATGAGCAGTTCTTC. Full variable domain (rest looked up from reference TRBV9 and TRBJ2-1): DSGVTQTPKHLITATGQRVTLRCSPRSGDLSVYWYQQSLDQGLQFLIQYYNGEERAKGNILERFSAQQFPDLHSELNLSSLELGDSALYFCASSVRPLTDEQFFGPGTRLTVL.

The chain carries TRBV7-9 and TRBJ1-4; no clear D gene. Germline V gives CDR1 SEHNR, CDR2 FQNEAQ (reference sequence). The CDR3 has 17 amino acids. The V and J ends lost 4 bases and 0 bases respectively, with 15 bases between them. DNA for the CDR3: TGTGCCAGCAGCTCGATCTGGACCCTTGCAACTAATGAAAAACTGTTTTTT. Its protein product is CASSSIWTLATNEKLFF.